The clone carrying this T cell receptor beta chain showed up just a few times. Its antigen is not identified. MiXCR, run by TCRdb on the reads, gives a single entry per CDR3 protein. The sample lists 680,000 or so distinct CDR3 sequences, less than 40% occurring once. This sample was taken from a study of T cell repertoires in cytomegalovirus infection. Study as a whole: A matching HLA type, together with CMV infection, was signaled by public TCR beta signatures.

Study-level points and caveats: The response measured ex vivo was dominated by TCR beta clonotypes (HLA-C-restricted and CMV-specific). Carriers of CMV plus the relevant HLA were identified by cumulative public TCR beta family frequency.

Sequenced input: PBMCs. This TCR was recovered from a human donor in good health (CMV status not recorded). Some clones in this sample may be carry-over from other donors' samples.

As DNA, the CDR3 is TGCGCCAGCAGCCAAGACAGGGGGCTTCCTCAAGAGACCCAGTACTTC. Its protein product is CASSQDRGLPQETQYF. The rearrangement links TRBV5-1 to TRBJ2-5; 10 nucleotides match TRBD1. Germline trimming cut 4 bases from V and 2 bases from J; bases unmatched to any gene: 8. This CDR3 contains 16 residues. Germline V lookup: CDR1 SGHRS, CDR2 YFSETQ.